The 29 T cell receptor beta chains listed next were all sequenced from one sample in a study of T-cell memory formation after mild COVID-19. TCRdb fed the 5' RACE reads into MiXCR, producing one record per CDR3 protein. The repertoire holds roughly 450,000 distinct CDR3 sequences, with roughly 18% as singletons. Sequenced sample: PBMCs or a T cell subset sorted from them (not recorded which). Receptors originate from an adult woman who had mild COVID-19 (a few samples of this study predate the infection). Cell type and time point are not known.

This clonotype was recorded a few times. The genes are TRBV9 and TRBJ1-2, with D maybe TRBD1 (5 bases). Germline loops: CDR1 SGDLS, CDR2 YYNGEE. With 3 bases removed from V and 0 bases from J, the gap between germline ends came to 18 bases. The CDR3 consists of 17 residues. The CDR3 reads CASSAGDSRTSNYGYTF. The CDR3 DNA reads TGTGCCAGCAGCGCCGGAGACAGCCGGACATCTAACTATGGCTACACCTTC. Looking up the rest from reference TRBV9 and TRBJ1-2 gives the full variable domain: DSGVTQTPKHLITATGQRVTLRCSPRSGDLSVYWYQQSLDQGLQFLIQYYNGEERAKGNILERFSAQQFPDLHSELNLSSLELGDSALYFCASSAGDSRTSNYGYTFGSGTRLTVV.

This clonotype was detected ten times or more. The J gene is TRBJ2-1, the V gene TRBV20-1; TRBD2 matches 7 bases. With V trimmed by 0 bases and J by 4 bases, 12 bases remained unmatched. Germline CDR1 and CDR2: DFQATT and SNEGSKA (reference sequence). The CDR3 covers 17 residues. The CDR3 spells CSAREASGRSIYNEQFF. The CDR3 DNA sequence: TGCAGTGCTAGAGAGGCTAGCGGACGCTCAATATACAATGAGCAGTTCTTC.

This clonotype was recorded a few times. The chain links TRBV11-1 to TRBJ2-3, with D perhaps matching TRBD2 (6 bases). Per germline, CDR1 SGHAT and CDR2 FQDESV (reference sequence). The ends were cut back, 3 bases at V and 2 bases at J, with 12 bases in the middle. The CDR3 spans 15 residues. CDR3 residues: CASSFGGDNTDTQYF. CDR3 coding DNA: TGTGCCAGCAGCTTTGGAGGGGATAACACAGATACGCAGTATTTT.

This chain uses TRBV4-1 with TRBJ2-3, with D possibly being TRBD1 or TRBD2 (5 bases each). In germline, CDR1 is MGHRA, CDR2 YSYEKL. V was pared by 4 bases and J by 3 bases, with 20 bases between. This CDR3 is 17 amino acids long. The CDR3 nucleotides are TGCGCCAGCAGCCCAAGCCCCGGGGCAGGGTTGACAGATACGCAGTATTTT. Translation: CASSPSPGAGLTDTQYF.

This clonotype has more than one count but fewer than ten. The CDR3 DNA reads TGTGCCATCAGTGAGTCGCCTAGGGAGTATGGCTACACCTTC. It translates to CAISESPREYGYTF. The chain joins TRBV10-3 to TRBJ1-2; D remains unclear. V was trimmed by 0 bases and J by 5 bases, leaving 10 bases between them. This CDR3 comprises 14 residues. The germline CDR1 and CDR2 sequences are ENHRY and SYGVKD.

V is TRBV3-1 and J is TRBJ2-7; tentatively, D is TRBD1 or TRBD2 (7 bases each). The CDR3 runs to 14 residues. Between the trimmed V and J ends, which lost 5 bases and 6 bases, there was a span of 17 bases. The V gene's germline CDR1 is LGHDT and CDR2 YNNKEL (reference sequence). CDR3 region: CASSSYSGGAEQYF. In nucleotides, the CDR3 is TGTGCCAGCAGCTCTTACTCAGGGGGGGCCGAGCAGTACTTC.

Only a few counts were recorded for this clonotype. The chain uses TRBV7-8 and TRBJ1-5; D is perhaps TRBD1 (6 bases). V shed 5 bases and J shed 5 bases, with 16 bases lying between them. CDR1 and CDR2 (germline): SGHVS, FQNEAQ. This CDR3 comprises 15 residues. CDR3 sequence reads: CASSTIQGRDQPQHF. CDR3 sequence (DNA): TGTGCCAGCAGCACGATACAGGGACGGGATCAGCCCCAGCATTTT.

The chain has TRBV12-3 or TRBV12-4 and TRBJ2-1; possibly TRBD1 or TRBD2 for D (5 bases each). The V end was cut by 6 bases, the J end by 0 bases, with 12 bases between. The CDR3 contains 15 residues. CDR3 bases: TGTGCCAGCAGCCCGGGGACCATCTCCTACAATGAGCAGTTCTTC. Amino acids: CASSPGTISYNEQFF.

The V gene is TRBV7-8, the J gene TRBJ2-1; 7 bases line up with TRBD1. CDR1 is SGHVS and CDR2 is FQNEAQ in the germline V gene. The CDR3 totals 15 residues. Trimming removed 2 bases from V and 4 bases from J; junction bases left unmatched: 5. CDR3 nucleotide sequence: TGTGCCAGCAGCTTACGTAGGGACAGATACAATGAGCAGTTCTTC. It yields the protein CASSLRRDRYNEQFF.

The genes are TRBV30 and TRBJ1-1; D possibly corresponds to TRBD1 (5 bases). The length of the CDR3 is 12 residues. Germline V lookup: CDR1 GTSNPN, CDR2 SVGIG (reference sequence). V lost 4 bases, J lost 1 base, and 7 bases lay in between. Written as DNA, the CDR3 is TGTGCCTGGAATAGGGGGAACACTGAAGCTTTCTTT. Translated: CAWNRGNTEAFF. The whole variable domain, filled in from reference TRBV30 and TRBJ1-1, reads SQTIHQWPATLVQPVGSPLSLECTVEGTSNPNLYWYRQAAGRGLQLLFYSVGIGQISSEVPQNLSASRPQDRQFILSSKKLLLSDSGFYLCAWNRGNTEAFFGQGTRLTVV.

This clonotype was seen a few times. The V and J genes are TRBV3-1 and TRBJ2-4, with 8 bases matching TRBD1. Germline V CDR1 and CDR2: LGHDT, YNNKEL (reference sequence). Trimming took 6 bases from V and 6 from J; bases not matched to a gene: 4. This CDR3 comprises 13 residues. The CDR3 DNA follows: TGTGCCAGCAGGGACAGGGCCGGAAACATTCAGTACTTC. It specifies CASRDRAGNIQYF.

The genes are TRBV7-8 and TRBJ2-3; D is unclear. V lost 5 bases to trimming and J lost 4 bases, with 13 bases between them. Germline V lookup: CDR1 SGHVS, CDR2 FQNEAQ. The CDR3 spans 14 residues. The DNA for the CDR3 is TGTGCCAGCAGCCTTCGTGCCGGGTCAGATACGCAGTATTTT. Its protein product is CASSLRAGSDTQYF.

The V and J genes are TRBV5-5 and TRBJ2-1; D could derive from TRBD1 or TRBD2 (5 bases each). The CDR3 loop spans 13 amino acids. Looked up from germline, CDR1 is SGHKS and CDR2 is YYEKEE (reference sequence). The V and J ends lost 2 bases and 7 bases respectively, with 10 bases between them. CDR3 bases: TGTGCCAGCAGCTTTCCTGAGGGGAATGAGCAGTTCTTC. Its protein product is CASSFPEGNEQFF.

This clonotype occurred a few times. The chain employs TRBV27 and TRBJ2-7, with 7 bases fitting TRBD1. V was pared by 8 bases and J by 0 bases, with 1 base of the junction left unmatched. From germline, CDR1 is MNHEY and CDR2 SMNVEV (reference sequence). The CDR3 runs to 12 residues. The CDR3 here is CASGQVSYEQYF. The CDR3 DNA is TGTGCCAGCGGACAGGTCTCCTACGAGCAGTACTTC.

The chain recombines TRBV19 with TRBJ2-7, with 11 bases fitting TRBD2. V lost 3 bases, J lost 3 bases, and 4 bases stayed unmatched. Germline V gene sequence: CDR1 LNHDA, CDR2 SQIVND (reference sequence). CDR3 size: 15 residues. CDR3 in amino acids: CASSISGRARYEQYF. Here the CDR3 DNA reads TGTGCCAGTAGTATTAGCGGGAGGGCTCGCTACGAGCAGTACTTC.

The V and J genes are TRBV2 and TRBJ1-4; D might be TRBD1 (5 bases). V lost 3 bases and J 4 bases, leaving 9 bases between the germline ends. Germline values: CDR1 SNHLY, CDR2 FYNNEI. CDR3 size: 14 residues. CDR3 nucleotides: TGTGCCAGCAGTGAGCGGGGGAATAATGAAAAACTGTTTTTT. Amino acid sequence: CASSERGNNEKLFF.

This clonotype was observed a few times. This chain joins TRBV12-3 or TRBV12-4 and TRBJ1-5; 10 nucleotides match TRBD1. The junction had 6 bases not matched to a gene; V was cut back by 6 bases and J by 4 bases. The CDR3 consists of 15 residues. The CDR3 DNA is TGTGCCAGCAGACTCGACAGGGGGCGAAATCAGCCCCAGCATTTT. It translates to CASRLDRGRNQPQHF.

The chain uses TRBV7-9 and TRBJ1-1; D is uncertain. The germline V and J ends were trimmed by 2 bases and 1 base, with 11 bases remaining between them. CDR3 length: 15 amino acids. The germline V gene has CDR1 SEHNR and CDR2 FQNEAQ (reference sequence). This CDR3 reads CASSLRPEPNTEAFF. The CDR3 region has the DNA TGTGCCAGCAGCTTACGTCCGGAGCCGAACACTGAAGCTTTCTTT.

This chain uses TRBV7-9 with TRBJ2-7; D uncertain. V was shortened by 5 bases and J by 3 bases, with 11 bases between the two germline ends. Per germline, CDR1 SEHNR and CDR2 FQNEAQ (reference sequence). The length of the CDR3 is 13 residues. The CDR3 region has the DNA TGTGCCAGCAGCCCGGACGGAATCTACGAGCAGTACTTC. This codes for CASSPDGIYEQYF.

This clonotype was seen a handful of times. This chain joins TRBV20-1 and TRBJ2-7, with TRBD2 matching over 14 bases. CDR1 DFQATT and CDR2 SNEGSKA come from the germline V gene (reference sequence). The CDR3 totals 16 residues. J gave up 2 bases and V 0 bases, and 3 bases lay outside the gene matches. Here the CDR3 reads CSARDGLAGGAYEQYF. CDR3 sequence (DNA): TGCAGTGCTAGAGATGGACTAGCGGGGGGAGCCTACGAGCAGTACTTC.

The J gene is TRBJ1-3, the V gene TRBV12-3 or TRBV12-4; D is unresolved. The CDR3 spans 16 residues. V was pared by 3 bases and J by 0 bases, with 12 bases between. CDR3: CASSFTDGRSGNTIYF. CDR3 nucleotide sequence: TGTGCCAGCAGTTTCACGGACGGACGCTCTGGAAACACCATATATTTT.

V usage is TRBV7-3 and J usage is TRBJ2-1; 12 nucleotides agree with TRBD2. This CDR3 contains 17 residues. The germline V gene has CDR1 SGHTA and CDR2 FQGTGA. J gave up 6 bases and V 5 bases, and 11 bases lay outside the gene matches. CDR3 residues: CASSPRSRTSGVNEQFF. For the CDR3, the DNA is TGTGCCAGCAGCCCGAGATCCCGGACTAGCGGGGTCAATGAGCAGTTCTTC.

This chain connects TRBV6-4 to TRBJ1-2; TRBD1 matches 7 bases. V was pared by 6 bases and J by 7 bases, with 11 bases of the junction left unmatched. Germline V gene sequence: CDR1 MRHNA, CDR2 SNTAGT. This CDR3 spans 14 amino acids. CDR3 coding DNA: TGTGCCAGCAGGACACAGGGGATCGATCGTGGCTACACCTTC. It yields the protein CASRTQGIDRGYTF.

A word on this clonotype: The junction does not match germline at one end; this may be a read error. V gene TRBV2 combines with J gene TRBJ2-3; 10 bases match TRBD2. CDR1 and CDR2 (germline): SNHLY, FYNNEI. The CDR3 sequence is 16 residues long. CDR3 sequence reads: CASSEGLAASTDTQYF. For the CDR3, the DNA is TGTGCCAGCAGCGAAGGACTAGCGGCTAGCACAGATACGCAGTATTTT.

The chain is built from TRBV29-1 and TRBJ2-5; D gene unclear. The CDR3 is made up of 11 amino acids. The germline V gene encodes CDR1 SQVTM and CDR2 ANQGSEA. V lost 4 bases, J lost 3 bases, and 6 bases lay in between. The CDR3 nucleotides read TGCAGCGTTGGCCCCGAAGAGACCCAGTACTTC. This codes for CSVGPEETQYF.

The chain couples TRBV4-2 to TRBJ1-4; 12 positions agree with TRBD1. Trimming cost V 4 bases and J 7 bases; bases outside gene matches: 10. The germline V gene has CDR1 LGHNA and CDR2 YNFKEQ. The CDR3 totals 17 residues. The CDR3 is CASSLRDRGRSGEKLFF. In nucleotides, the CDR3 is TGTGCCAGCAGCCTGCGGGACAGGGGGCGATCGGGTGAAAAACTGTTTTTT.

This clonotype was counted only a few times. V and J are TRBV18 and TRBJ1-4; D not certain. V was shortened by 3 bases and J by 4 bases, with 15 bases between the two germline ends. CDR3 length: 16 amino acids. Germline V gene data show CDR1 as KGHSH and CDR2 as LQKENI. CDR3 in amino acids: CASSPASPAINEKLFF. The CDR3 DNA follows: TGTGCCAGCTCACCGGCCAGCCCGGCGATTAATGAAAAACTGTTTTTT.

The V gene is TRBV4-1, the J gene TRBJ2-3; either TRBD1 or TRBD2 may supply D (5 bases each). CDR3 size: 17 residues. With 1 base removed from V and 3 bases from J, the gap between germline ends came to 17 bases. Germline V gene lookup returns CDR1 MGHRA and CDR2 YSYEKL. The CDR3 sequence: CASSQGGTALLTDTQYF. CDR3 nucleotides: TGCGCCAGCAGCCAAGGGGGGACGGCCCTTTTGACAGATACGCAGTATTTT.

This clonotype was found many times. The chain links TRBV5-1 to TRBJ2-5; a weak D match, TRBD1 (6 bases). The germline V and J ends were trimmed by 3 bases and 1 base, with 10 bases remaining between them. The CDR3 runs 14 residues. From germline, CDR1 is SGHRS and CDR2 YFSETQ. The CDR3 coding sequence is TGCGCCAGCAGCTACGGACAGACCCAAGAGACCCAGTACTTC. Protein sequence: CASSYGQTQETQYF.